This TCR beta chain emerged from a study of blood T cells in healthy people across ages. Next came a second PCR, run for about 7 to 12 cycles, which used a sample-barcoded 5' primer along with a J-beta primer mix. Each CDR3 protein gets one entry after TCRdb re-called the 5' RACE reads with MiXCR. This table holds about 1.6 million distinct CDR3 sequences, 30% to 40% found once. The draw of peripheral blood yielded approximately 11 milliliters from each donor. The material sequenced was blood. The receptor comes from a woman in her 30s in good health.

The CDR3 nucleotides are TGTGCCAGCAGCCCCCCGGTAAGGGGCGATCTCCTCGGTGGCTACACCTTC. As protein: CASSPPVRGDLLGGYTF. V usage is TRBV13 and J usage is TRBJ1-2; a weak D match, TRBD1 (5 bases). The CDR3 has 17 residues. Germline CDR1 is PRHDT and CDR2 is FYEKMQ (reference sequence). Trimming removed 5 bases from V and 7 bases from J, with 26 bases in between.